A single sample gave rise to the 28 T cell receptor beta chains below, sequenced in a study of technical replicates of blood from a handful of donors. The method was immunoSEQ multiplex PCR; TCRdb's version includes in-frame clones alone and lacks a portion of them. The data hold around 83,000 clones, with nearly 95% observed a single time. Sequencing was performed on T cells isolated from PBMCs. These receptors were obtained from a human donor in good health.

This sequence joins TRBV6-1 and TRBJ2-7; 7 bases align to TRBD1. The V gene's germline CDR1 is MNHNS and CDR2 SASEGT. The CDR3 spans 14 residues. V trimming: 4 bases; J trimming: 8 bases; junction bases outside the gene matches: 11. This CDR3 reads CASSVGQQGLKQYF. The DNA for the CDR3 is TGTGCCAGCAGTGTGGGACAGCAAGGGCTTAAGCAGTACTTC.

The CDR3 bases are TGTGCCAGCAGTTTGGTGAAAGTCGAGGGGGCAGGGAACACTGAAGCTTTCTTT. Protein sequence: CASSLVKVEGAGNTEAFF. The V gene is TRBV27, the J gene TRBJ1-1; 7 positions match TRBD1. J lost 1 base, V lost 3 bases, and 14 bases had no gene match. The CDR3 length is 18 residues. Germline values: CDR1 MNHEY, CDR2 SMNVEV (reference sequence).

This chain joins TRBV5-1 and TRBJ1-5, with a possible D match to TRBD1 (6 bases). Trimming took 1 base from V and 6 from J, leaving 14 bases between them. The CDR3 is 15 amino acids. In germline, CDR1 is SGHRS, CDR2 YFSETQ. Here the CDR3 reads CASSLNAGARQPQHF. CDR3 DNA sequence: TGCGCCAGCAGCTTGAATGCAGGGGCGCGTCAGCCCCAGCATTTT.

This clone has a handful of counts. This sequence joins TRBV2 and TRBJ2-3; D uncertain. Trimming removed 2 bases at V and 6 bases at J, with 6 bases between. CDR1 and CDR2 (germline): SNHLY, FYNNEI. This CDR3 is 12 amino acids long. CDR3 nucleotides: TGTGCCAGCAGTGAAACGAGCGATACGCAGTATTTT. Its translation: CASSETSDTQYF.

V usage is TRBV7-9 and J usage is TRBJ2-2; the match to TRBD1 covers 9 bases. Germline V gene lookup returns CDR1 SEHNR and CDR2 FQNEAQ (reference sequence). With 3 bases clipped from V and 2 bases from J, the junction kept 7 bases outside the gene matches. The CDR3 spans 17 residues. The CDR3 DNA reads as TGTGCCAGCAGCTTTAGGCGGACAGGGGAAAACACCGGGGAGCTGTTTTTT. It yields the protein CASSFRRTGENTGELFF.

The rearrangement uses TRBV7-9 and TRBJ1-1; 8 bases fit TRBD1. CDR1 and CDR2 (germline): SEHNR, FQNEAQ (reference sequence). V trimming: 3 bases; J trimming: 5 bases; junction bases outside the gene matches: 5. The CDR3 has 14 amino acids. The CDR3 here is CASSFGQGKTEAFF. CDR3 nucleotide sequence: TGTGCCAGCAGCTTCGGACAGGGAAAAACTGAAGCTTTCTTT.

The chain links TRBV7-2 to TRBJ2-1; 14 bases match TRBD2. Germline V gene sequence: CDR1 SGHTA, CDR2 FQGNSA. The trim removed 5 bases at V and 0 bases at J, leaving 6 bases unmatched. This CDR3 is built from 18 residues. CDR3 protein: CASSPGLAGAPSYNEQFF. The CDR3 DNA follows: TGTGCCAGCAGCCCGGGACTAGCGGGGGCGCCCTCCTACAATGAGCAGTTCTTC.

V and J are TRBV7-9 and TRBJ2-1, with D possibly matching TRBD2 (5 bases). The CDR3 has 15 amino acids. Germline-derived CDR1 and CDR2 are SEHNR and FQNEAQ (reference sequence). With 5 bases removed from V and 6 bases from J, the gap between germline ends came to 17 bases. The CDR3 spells CASSPRGNEGNEQFF. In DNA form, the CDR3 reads TGTGCCAGCAGCCCTCGGGGAAACGAGGGCAATGAGCAGTTCTTC.

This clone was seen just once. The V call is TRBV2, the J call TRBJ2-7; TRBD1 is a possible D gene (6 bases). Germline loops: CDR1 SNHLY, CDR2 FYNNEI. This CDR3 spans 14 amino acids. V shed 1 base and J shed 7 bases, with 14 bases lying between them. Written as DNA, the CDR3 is TGTGCCAGCAGTGAAGGTCAGGGGTTGGGGGAGCAGTACTTC. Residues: CASSEGQGLGEQYF.

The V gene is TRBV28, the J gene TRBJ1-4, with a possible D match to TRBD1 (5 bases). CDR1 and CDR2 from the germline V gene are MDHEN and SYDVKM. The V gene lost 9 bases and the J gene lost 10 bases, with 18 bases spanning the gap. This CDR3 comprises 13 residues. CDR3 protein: CASAPGPGGKLFF. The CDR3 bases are TGTGCCAGTGCTCCGGGACCCGGGGGAAAACTGTTTTTT.

CDR3 amino acids: CASSGARDMNTEAFF. The CDR3 region has the DNA TGTGCCAGCAGTGGGGCTAGGGACATGAACACTGAAGCTTTCTTT. The chain joins TRBV2 to TRBJ1-1; a possible D gene is TRBD1 (6 bases). Trimming removed 4 bases at V and 0 bases at J, with 12 bases between. The germline gives CDR1 SNHLY, CDR2 FYNNEI. The CDR3 has 15 residues.

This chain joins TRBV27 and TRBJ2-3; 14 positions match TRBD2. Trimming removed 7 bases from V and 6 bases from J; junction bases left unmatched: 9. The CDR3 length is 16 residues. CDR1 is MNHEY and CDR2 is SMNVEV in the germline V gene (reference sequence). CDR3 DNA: TGTGCCAGCAAGCCAGGGACTAGCGGGAGTCAGGATACGCAGTATTTT. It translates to CASKPGTSGSQDTQYF.

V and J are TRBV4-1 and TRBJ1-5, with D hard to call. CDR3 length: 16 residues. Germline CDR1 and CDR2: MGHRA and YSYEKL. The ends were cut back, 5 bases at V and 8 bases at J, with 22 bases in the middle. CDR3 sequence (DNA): TGCGCCAGCAGCACACACCCCTCGGGTTCCGGGGAGCCCCAGCATTTT. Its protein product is CASSTHPSGSGEPQHF.

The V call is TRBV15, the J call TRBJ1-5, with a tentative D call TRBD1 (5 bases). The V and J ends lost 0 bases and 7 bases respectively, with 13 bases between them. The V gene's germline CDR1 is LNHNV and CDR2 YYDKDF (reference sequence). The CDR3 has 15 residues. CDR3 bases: TGTGCCACCAGCAGAGATCAGGGCGTCGGGCAGCCCCAGCATTTT. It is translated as CATSRDQGVGQPQHF.

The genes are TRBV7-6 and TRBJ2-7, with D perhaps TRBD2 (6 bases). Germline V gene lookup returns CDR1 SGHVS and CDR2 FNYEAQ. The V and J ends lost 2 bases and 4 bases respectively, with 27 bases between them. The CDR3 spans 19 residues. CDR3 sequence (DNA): TGTGCCAGCAGCTTAAATAACCGGGACTGGGTTTTGTTCACGTACGAGCAGTACTTC. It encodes CASSLNNRDWVLFTYEQYF.

The CDR3 region is CASSLGQEKLFF. The CDR3 coding sequence is TGTGCCAGCAGCTTGGGGCAGGAAAAACTGTTTTTT. The rearrangement joins TRBV5-4 to TRBJ1-4; no clear D. V was cut by 0 bases and J by 8 bases, with 5 bases left in between. Germline CDR1 and CDR2: SGHNT and YYREEE (reference sequence). The length of the CDR3 is 12 residues.

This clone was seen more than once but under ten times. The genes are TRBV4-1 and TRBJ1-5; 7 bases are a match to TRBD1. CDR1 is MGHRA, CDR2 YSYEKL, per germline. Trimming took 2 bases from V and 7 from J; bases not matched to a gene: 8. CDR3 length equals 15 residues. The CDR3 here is CASSQRTGVEQPQHF. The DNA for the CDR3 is TGCGCCAGCAGCCAACGAACAGGGGTGGAACAGCCCCAGCATTTT.

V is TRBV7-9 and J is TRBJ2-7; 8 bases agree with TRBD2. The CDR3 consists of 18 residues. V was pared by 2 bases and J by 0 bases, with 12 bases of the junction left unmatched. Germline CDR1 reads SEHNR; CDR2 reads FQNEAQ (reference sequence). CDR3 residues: CASSLLYALTSASYEQYF. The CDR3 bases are TGTGCCAGCAGCTTATTATACGCCCTGACTAGCGCCTCCTACGAGCAGTACTTC.

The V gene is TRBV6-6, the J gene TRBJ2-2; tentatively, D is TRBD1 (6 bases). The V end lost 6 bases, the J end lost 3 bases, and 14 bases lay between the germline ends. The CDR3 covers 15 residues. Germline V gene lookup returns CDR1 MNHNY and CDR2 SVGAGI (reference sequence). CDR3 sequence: CASRDYPGDTGELFF. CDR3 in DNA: TGTGCCAGCAGAGACTATCCAGGGGACACCGGGGAGCTGTTTTTT.

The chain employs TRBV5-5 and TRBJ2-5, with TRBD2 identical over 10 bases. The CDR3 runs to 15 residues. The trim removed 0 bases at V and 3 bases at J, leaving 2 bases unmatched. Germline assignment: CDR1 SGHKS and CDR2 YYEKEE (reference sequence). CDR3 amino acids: CASSLVGTSEETQYF. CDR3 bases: TGTGCCAGCAGCTTGGTCGGGACTAGCGAAGAGACCCAGTACTTC.

CDR3 loop: CASSGLVTQETQYF. Written as DNA, the CDR3 is TGCGCCAGCAGCGGTCTAGTGACCCAAGAGACCCAGTACTTC. This sequence joins TRBV4-1 and TRBJ2-5; unclear D gene. V lost 5 bases to trimming and J lost 1 base, with 11 bases between them. Germline loops: CDR1 MGHRA, CDR2 YSYEKL. The CDR3 has 14 amino acids.

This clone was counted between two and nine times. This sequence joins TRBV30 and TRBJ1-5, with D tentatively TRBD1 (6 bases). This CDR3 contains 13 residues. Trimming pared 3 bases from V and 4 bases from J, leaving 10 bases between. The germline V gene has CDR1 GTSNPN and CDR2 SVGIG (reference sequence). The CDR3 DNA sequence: TGTGCCTGGAGCACAGGGTTAAATCAGCCCCAGCATTTT. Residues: CAWSTGLNQPQHF.

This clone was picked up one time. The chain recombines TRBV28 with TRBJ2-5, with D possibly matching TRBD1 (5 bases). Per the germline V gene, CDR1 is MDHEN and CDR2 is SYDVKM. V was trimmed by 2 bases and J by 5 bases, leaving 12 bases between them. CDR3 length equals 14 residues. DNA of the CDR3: TGTGCCAGCAGTTTACAGGGTTTAGGGGAGACCCAGTACTTC. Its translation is CASSLQGLGETQYF.

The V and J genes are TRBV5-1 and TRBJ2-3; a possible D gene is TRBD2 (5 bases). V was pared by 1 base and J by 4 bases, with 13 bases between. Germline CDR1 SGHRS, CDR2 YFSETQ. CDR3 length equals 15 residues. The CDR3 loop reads CASSLLAGLADTQYF. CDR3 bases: TGCGCCAGCAGCTTGTTGGCGGGTTTGGCAGATACGCAGTATTTT.

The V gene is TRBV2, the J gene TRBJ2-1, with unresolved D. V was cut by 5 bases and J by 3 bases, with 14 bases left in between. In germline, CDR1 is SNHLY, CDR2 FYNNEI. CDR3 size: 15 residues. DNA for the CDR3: TGTGCCAGCAGTTCTGACAAGGCCTACTACAATGAGCAGTTCTTC. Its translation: CASSSDKAYYNEQFF.

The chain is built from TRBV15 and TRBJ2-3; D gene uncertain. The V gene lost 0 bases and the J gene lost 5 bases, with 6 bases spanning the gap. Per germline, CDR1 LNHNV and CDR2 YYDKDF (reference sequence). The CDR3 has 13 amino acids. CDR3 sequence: CATSRDPQDTQYF. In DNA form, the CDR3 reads TGTGCCACCAGCAGAGATCCCCAAGATACGCAGTATTTT.

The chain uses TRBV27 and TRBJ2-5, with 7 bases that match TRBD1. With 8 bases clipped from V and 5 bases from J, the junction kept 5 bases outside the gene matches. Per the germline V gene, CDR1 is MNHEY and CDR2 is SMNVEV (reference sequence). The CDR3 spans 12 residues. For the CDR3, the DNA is TGTGCCAGCCCGGACAGGTGGGAGACCCAGTACTTC. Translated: CASPDRWETQYF.

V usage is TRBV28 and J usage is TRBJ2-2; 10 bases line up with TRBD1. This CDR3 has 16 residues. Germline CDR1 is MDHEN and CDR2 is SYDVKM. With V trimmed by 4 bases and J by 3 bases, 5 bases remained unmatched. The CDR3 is CASSSPGQGYTGELFF. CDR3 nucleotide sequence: TGTGCCAGCAGTTCACCGGGACAGGGGTACACCGGGGAGCTGTTTTTT.